The TCR beta chain under discussion was sequenced for a study of blood T cell repertoires in COVID-19. Study-level information: Whether acute or convalescent, the COVID-19 samples came from the United States, Italy and Spain.

V dropped 4 bases and J dropped 5 bases, with 18 bases sitting between them. Germline CDR1 and CDR2: SGHRS and YFSETQ. The CDR3 loop spans 15 amino acids. Original data processing: Estimation of nucleated cell counts was performed using reference gene primer amplification. Here immunoSEQ multiplex PCR was the method, and the copy in TCRdb shows in-frame clones only, minus some. V and J calls and clone size are as listed in that table; D and trimming were resolved from the DNA. In the table there are roughly 500,000 clones, approximately 90% of which are singletons. Cohorts were assigned according to the clinical history that participants reported.

The origin of this receptor is a woman in her fifties or sixties who had recovered from COVID-19. This chain joins TRBV5-1 and TRBJ2-5, with D perhaps matching TRBD2 (6 bases). The sequenced sample consisted of PBMCs or T cells enriched from blood (not recorded which). The CDR3 DNA reads as TGCGCCAGCAGCCGTAAAGGAGGGCTCGGGGAGACCCAGTACTTC. It is translated as CASSRKGGLGETQYF.